These T cell receptor beta chains were read from a single sample in a study of blood T cell repertoires in COVID-19. Measured with immunoSEQ multiplex PCR; TCRdb has only the in-frame clones, and not every one. The sample lists approximately 90,000 clones, more than 70% occurring once. Material for sequencing was peripheral blood. The receptors stem from a man in his sixties with acute or convalescent COVID-19. Both conserved end residues are part of each CDR3. Fields, in order: D gene, V gene, clone size, J gene, CDR3 DNA, CDR3 protein. A D gene is named only where the DNA matches it firmly. Only part of the rows carry a size: once, few, many, or a class if the clone is expanded.

d_call: TRBD2; v_call: TRBV3-1/TRBV3-2; clone_size: .; j_call: TRBJ2-2; cdr3_nt: TGTGCCAGCAGCCCGGGACTAGCGGGGGGCCCCCCCTTCACCGGGGAGCTGTTTTTT; cdr3_aa: CASSPGLAGGPPFTGELFF
d_call: TRBD1; v_call: TRBV5-1; clone_size: once; j_call: TRBJ1-1; cdr3_nt: TGCGCCAGCAGCTTGACAGGGGGCCGGGACACTGAAGCTTTCTTT; cdr3_aa: CASSLTGGRDTEAFF
d_call: .; v_call: TRBV11-2; clone_size: .; j_call: TRBJ2-5; cdr3_nt: TGTGCCAGCAGCTTACGAGGTAGTAATCGAGAGACCCAGTACTTC; cdr3_aa: CASSLRGSNRETQYF
d_call: TRBD1; v_call: TRBV29-1; clone_size: .; j_call: TRBJ2-6; cdr3_nt: TGCAGCGTTTGGGACAGAGGCTCTGGGGCCAACGTCCTGACTTTC; cdr3_aa: CSVWDRGSGANVLTF
d_call: TRBD1; v_call: TRBV5-1; clone_size: .; j_call: TRBJ2-7; cdr3_nt: TGCGCCAGCAGGGACGGACAGGTGAATTACGAGCAGTACTTC; cdr3_aa: CASRDGQVNYEQYF
d_call: TRBD2; v_call: TRBV9; clone_size: .; j_call: TRBJ2-5; cdr3_nt: TGTGCCAGCAGCGTAGAGGCGGGGGTTCAAGAGACCCAGTACTTC; cdr3_aa: CASSVEAGVQETQYF
d_call: .; v_call: TRBV5-1; clone_size: .; j_call: TRBJ2-5; cdr3_nt: TGCGCCAGCAGCTTTCAGGGGATAGAGACCCAGTACTTC; cdr3_aa: CASSFQGIETQYF
d_call: TRBD1; v_call: TRBV10-3; clone_size: .; j_call: TRBJ2-7; cdr3_nt: TGTGCCATCAGCACAGGGGGCGGTTACGAGCAGTACTTC; cdr3_aa: CAISTGGGYEQYF
d_call: TRBD2; v_call: TRBV19; clone_size: .; j_call: TRBJ2-3; cdr3_nt: TGTGCCAGTAGTCCCCAGAGGCAGCGGGGGTACACAGATACGCAGTATTTT; cdr3_aa: CASSPQRQRGYTDTQYF
d_call: TRBD1; v_call: TRBV27; clone_size: .; j_call: TRBJ2-2; cdr3_nt: TGTGCCAGCAGTGCCTACAGGGGACATAACACCGGGGAGCTGTTTTTT; cdr3_aa: CASSAYRGHNTGELFF
d_call: .; v_call: TRBV6-5; clone_size: .; j_call: TRBJ2-1; cdr3_nt: TGTGCCAGCAAAAAGGACAGCTCCTACAATGAGCAGTTCTTC; cdr3_aa: CASKKDSSYNEQFF
d_call: TRBD1; v_call: TRBV30; clone_size: .; j_call: TRBJ1-6; cdr3_nt: TGTGCCTGGAATATAGCCGGGACAGGGCAGCCACCCCTCCACTTT; cdr3_aa: CAWNIAGTGQPPLHF
d_call: TRBD2; v_call: TRBV2; clone_size: once; j_call: TRBJ2-1; cdr3_nt: TGTGCCAGCAGCGACGGACTAGCGGGAACGAGGGAGCAGTTCTTC; cdr3_aa: CASSDGLAGTREQFF
d_call: .; v_call: TRBV5-1; clone_size: .; j_call: TRBJ2-5; cdr3_nt: TGCGCCAGCAGCTTGGACCCCAGCCAAGAGACCCAGTACTTC; cdr3_aa: CASSLDPSQETQYF
d_call: .; v_call: TRBV6-5; clone_size: .; j_call: TRBJ2-3; cdr3_nt: TGTGCCAGCAGTTACTCGGGGGGGCATGGAGATACGCAGTATTTT; cdr3_aa: CASSYSGGHGDTQYF
d_call: .; v_call: TRBV21-1; clone_size: .; j_call: TRBJ2-6; cdr3_nt: TGTGCCAGCAGCACGGGACAGGGGGCTGGGGCCAACGTCCTGACTTTC; cdr3_aa: CASSTGQGAGANVLTF
d_call: .; v_call: TRBV5-1; clone_size: .; j_call: TRBJ2-5; cdr3_nt: TGCGCCAGCAGCTTGGATCCGGGTACGGAGACCCAGTACTTC; cdr3_aa: CASSLDPGTETQYF
d_call: TRBD2; v_call: TRBV12-3/TRBV12-4; clone_size: .; j_call: TRBJ2-1; cdr3_nt: TGTGCCAGCGTTCCCGGGGGGACGAATGAGCAGTTCTTC; cdr3_aa: CASVPGGTNEQFF
d_call: TRBD1; v_call: TRBV9; clone_size: .; j_call: TRBJ1-4; cdr3_nt: TGTGCCAGCAGCGTAGCTACGGGAGCCGGGACAGCAACTAATGAAAAACTGTTTTTT; cdr3_aa: CASSVATGAGTATNEKLFF
d_call: .; v_call: TRBV9; clone_size: .; j_call: TRBJ2-3; cdr3_nt: TGTGCCAGCAACGTAGGCGGGGCGAGCACAGATACGCAGTATTTT; cdr3_aa: CASNVGGASTDTQYF
d_call: .; v_call: TRBV3-1/TRBV3-2; clone_size: .; j_call: TRBJ2-3; cdr3_nt: TGTGCCAGCAGCCAGGCAGGGGGCACAGATACGCAGTATTTT; cdr3_aa: CASSQAGGTDTQYF
d_call: .; v_call: TRBV12-3/TRBV12-4; clone_size: .; j_call: TRBJ2-5; cdr3_nt: TGTGCCAGCAGTTTACCAGCGTGGGAGACCCAGTACTTC; cdr3_aa: CASSLPAWETQYF
d_call: TRBD2; v_call: TRBV5-1; clone_size: .; j_call: TRBJ2-3; cdr3_nt: TGCGCCAGCAGCCGACTAGCGGGGGGCGGGGATACGCAGTATTTT; cdr3_aa: CASSRLAGGGDTQYF
d_call: .; v_call: TRBV12-3/TRBV12-4; clone_size: once; j_call: TRBJ2-1; cdr3_nt: TGTGCCAGCAGCTCGGTGGGGGCTAATGAGCAGTTCTTC; cdr3_aa: CASSSVGANEQFF
d_call: .; v_call: TRBV19; clone_size: .; j_call: TRBJ1-4; cdr3_nt: TGTGCCAGTAGTATCCCCGGGGGGGCTAATGAAAAACTGTTTTTT; cdr3_aa: CASSIPGGANEKLFF
d_call: TRBD2; v_call: TRBV6-5; clone_size: .; j_call: TRBJ2-7; cdr3_nt: TGTGCCAGCAAGACTGGAGCGGGAGGGCGGTACTTC; cdr3_aa: CASKTGAGGRYF
d_call: TRBD1; v_call: TRBV7-9; clone_size: .; j_call: TRBJ2-4; cdr3_nt: TGTGCCGCCGAAGACAGGGGAGACATTCAGTACTTC; cdr3_aa: CAAEDRGDIQYF
d_call: TRBD1; v_call: TRBV10-1; clone_size: .; j_call: TRBJ2-1; cdr3_nt: TGCGCCAGCAGTCGAAAAACAGGGGGATCCTACAATGAGCAGTTCTTC; cdr3_aa: CASSRKTGGSYNEQFF
d_call: .; v_call: TRBV5-1; clone_size: .; j_call: TRBJ1-6; cdr3_nt: TGCGCCAGCAGCTTGGAGGTTGGGGCTTTATCACCCCTCCACTTT; cdr3_aa: CASSLEVGALSPLHF
d_call: .; v_call: TRBV9; clone_size: .; j_call: TRBJ2-3; cdr3_nt: TGTGCCAGCAGCATCGGGACTTCAACAGATACGCAGTATTTT; cdr3_aa: CASSIGTSTDTQYF
d_call: .; v_call: TRBV2; clone_size: once; j_call: TRBJ1-1; cdr3_nt: TGTGCCAGCAGTGATCAACTAGGGAACACTGAAGCTTTCTTT; cdr3_aa: CASSDQLGNTEAFF
d_call: TRBD1; v_call: TRBV9; clone_size: .; j_call: TRBJ2-5; cdr3_nt: TGTGCCAGCAGCGTAGGAACGCAGGGACAGGGGGCGGGAGAGACCCAGTACTTC; cdr3_aa: CASSVGTQGQGAGETQYF
d_call: TRBD2; v_call: TRBV7-3; clone_size: .; j_call: TRBJ2-3; cdr3_nt: TGTGCCAGCAGCCGCAGCGGGGGGGCAACAGATACGCAGTATTTT; cdr3_aa: CASSRSGGATDTQYF
d_call: .; v_call: TRBV5-1; clone_size: .; j_call: TRBJ1-1; cdr3_nt: TGCGCCAGCAGCTTGGAAAGGACTTACGAAGCTTTCTTT; cdr3_aa: CASSLERTYEAFF
d_call: TRBD2; v_call: TRBV19; clone_size: once; j_call: TRBJ2-1; cdr3_nt: TGTGCCAGTAGGGCGGGAGTAAGTTACAATGAGCAGTTCTTC; cdr3_aa: CASRAGVSYNEQFF
d_call: .; v_call: TRBV9; clone_size: .; j_call: TRBJ1-1; cdr3_nt: TGTGCCAGCAGCGACTCGAACACTGAAGCTTTCTTT; cdr3_aa: CASSDSNTEAFF
d_call: .; v_call: TRBV10-3; clone_size: .; j_call: TRBJ1-1; cdr3_nt: TGTGCCATCAGTGAACGGGGTCGGGGTACTGAAGCTTTCTTT; cdr3_aa: CAISERGRGTEAFF
d_call: TRBD1; v_call: TRBV18; clone_size: .; j_call: TRBJ1-5; cdr3_nt: TGTGCCAGCTCACCAGCAGGGGGCGAGGCCCAGCATTTT; cdr3_aa: CASSPAGGEAQHF
d_call: TRBD1; v_call: TRBV11-3; clone_size: .; j_call: TRBJ1-3; cdr3_nt: TGTGCCAGCAGCCCAGGACAGGGGAAAGGAAACACCATATATTTT; cdr3_aa: CASSPGQGKGNTIYF
d_call: TRBD1; v_call: TRBV5-1; clone_size: .; j_call: TRBJ2-2; cdr3_nt: TGCGCCAGCAGCTTAAGACAGGGCAGCACCGGGGAGCTGTTTTTT; cdr3_aa: CASSLRQGSTGELFF
d_call: TRBD1; v_call: TRBV5-4; clone_size: .; j_call: TRBJ2-7; cdr3_nt: TGTGCCAGCAGCGACAGGGGGCGGTCGTCCTACGAGCAGTACTTC; cdr3_aa: CASSDRGRSSYEQYF
d_call: .; v_call: TRBV2; clone_size: .; j_call: TRBJ1-5; cdr3_nt: TGTGCCAGCAGTCCACTCGGAGGGGACAATCAGCCCCAGCATTTT; cdr3_aa: CASSPLGGDNQPQHF